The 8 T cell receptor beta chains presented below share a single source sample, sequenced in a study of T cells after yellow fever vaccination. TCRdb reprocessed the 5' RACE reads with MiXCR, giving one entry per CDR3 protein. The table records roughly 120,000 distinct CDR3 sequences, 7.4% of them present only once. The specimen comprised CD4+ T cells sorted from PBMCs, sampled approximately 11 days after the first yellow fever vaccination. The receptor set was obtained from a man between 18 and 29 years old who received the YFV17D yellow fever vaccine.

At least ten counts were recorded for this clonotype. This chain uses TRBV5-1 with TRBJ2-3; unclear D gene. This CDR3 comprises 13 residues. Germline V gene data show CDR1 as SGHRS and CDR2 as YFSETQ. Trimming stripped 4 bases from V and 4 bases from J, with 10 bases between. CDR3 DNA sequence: TGCGCCAGCAGCCCTTCTGGTTCAGATACGCAGTATTTT. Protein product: CASSPSGSDTQYF.

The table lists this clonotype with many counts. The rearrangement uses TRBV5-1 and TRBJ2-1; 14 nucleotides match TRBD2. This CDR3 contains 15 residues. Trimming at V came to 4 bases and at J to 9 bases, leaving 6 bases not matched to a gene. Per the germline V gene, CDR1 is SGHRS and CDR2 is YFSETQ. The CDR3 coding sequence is TGCGCCAGCAGCATCCGACTAGCGGGGGGGTGTGAGCAGTTCTTC. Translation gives CASSIRLAGGCEQFF.

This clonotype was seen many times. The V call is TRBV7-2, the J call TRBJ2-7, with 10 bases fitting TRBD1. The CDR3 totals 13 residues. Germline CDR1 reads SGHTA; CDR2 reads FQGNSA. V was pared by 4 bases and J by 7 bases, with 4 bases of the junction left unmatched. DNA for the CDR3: TGTGCCAGCAGCTGGGACAGGGGACCTGAGCAGTACTTC. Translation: CASSWDRGPEQYF.

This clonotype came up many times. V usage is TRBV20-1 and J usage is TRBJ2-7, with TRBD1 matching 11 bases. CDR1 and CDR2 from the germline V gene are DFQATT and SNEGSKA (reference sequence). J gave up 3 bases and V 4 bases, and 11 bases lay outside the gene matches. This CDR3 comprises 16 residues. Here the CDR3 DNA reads TGCAGTGCTACCCAATACCGGGACAGGGGGATCTACGAGCAGTACTTC. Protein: CSATQYRDRGIYEQYF.

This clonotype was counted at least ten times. CDR3 bases: TGTGCCAGCAGCCTCTGGTCTGGCGGGGGAGGTACCGGGGAGCTGTTTTTT. Its translation is CASSLWSGGGGTGELFF. The chain joins TRBV28 to TRBJ2-2; 7 bases map to TRBD2. With 6 bases clipped from V and 5 bases from J, the junction kept 15 bases outside the gene matches. From germline, CDR1 is MDHEN and CDR2 SYDVKM. The CDR3 extends over 17 amino acids.

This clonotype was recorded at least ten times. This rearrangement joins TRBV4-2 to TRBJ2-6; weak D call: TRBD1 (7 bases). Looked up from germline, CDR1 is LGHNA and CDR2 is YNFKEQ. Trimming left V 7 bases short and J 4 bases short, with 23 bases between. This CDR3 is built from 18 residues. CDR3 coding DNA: TGTGCCAGCACTTACGGGGGAGGACAGGTAACCGGGGCCAACGTCCTGACTTTC. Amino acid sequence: CASTYGGGQVTGANVLTF.

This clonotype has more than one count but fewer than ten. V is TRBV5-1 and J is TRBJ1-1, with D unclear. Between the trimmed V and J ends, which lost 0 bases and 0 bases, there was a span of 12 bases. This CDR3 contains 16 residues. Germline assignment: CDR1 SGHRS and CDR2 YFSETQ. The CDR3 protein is CASSLVPEVMNTEAFF. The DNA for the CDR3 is TGCGCCAGCAGCTTGGTCCCAGAAGTCATGAACACTGAAGCTTTCTTT.

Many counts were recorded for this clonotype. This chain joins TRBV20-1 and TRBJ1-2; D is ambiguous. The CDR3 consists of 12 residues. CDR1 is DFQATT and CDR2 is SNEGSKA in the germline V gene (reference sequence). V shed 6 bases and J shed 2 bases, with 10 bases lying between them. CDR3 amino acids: CSAPTVNYGYTF. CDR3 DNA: TGCAGTGCACCCACAGTGAACTATGGCTACACCTTC.